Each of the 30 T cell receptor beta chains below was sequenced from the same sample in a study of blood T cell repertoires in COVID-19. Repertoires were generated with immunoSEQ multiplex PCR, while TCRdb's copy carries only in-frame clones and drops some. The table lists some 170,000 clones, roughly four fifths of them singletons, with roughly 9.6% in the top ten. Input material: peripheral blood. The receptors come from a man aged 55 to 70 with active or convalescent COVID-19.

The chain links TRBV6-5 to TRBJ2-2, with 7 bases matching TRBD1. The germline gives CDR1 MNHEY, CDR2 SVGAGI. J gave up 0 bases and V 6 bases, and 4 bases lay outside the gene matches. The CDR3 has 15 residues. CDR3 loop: CASRPGTANTGELFF. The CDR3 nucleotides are TGTGCCAGCAGACCCGGGACAGCGAACACCGGGGAGCTGTTTTTT.

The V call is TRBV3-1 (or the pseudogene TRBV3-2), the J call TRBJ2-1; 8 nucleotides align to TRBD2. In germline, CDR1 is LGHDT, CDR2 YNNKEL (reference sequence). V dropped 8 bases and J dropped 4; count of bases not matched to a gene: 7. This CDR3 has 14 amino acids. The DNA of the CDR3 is TGTGCCAGCTCCCCGACGGGGGGGTACAATGAGCAGTTCTTC. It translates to CASSPTGGYNEQFF.

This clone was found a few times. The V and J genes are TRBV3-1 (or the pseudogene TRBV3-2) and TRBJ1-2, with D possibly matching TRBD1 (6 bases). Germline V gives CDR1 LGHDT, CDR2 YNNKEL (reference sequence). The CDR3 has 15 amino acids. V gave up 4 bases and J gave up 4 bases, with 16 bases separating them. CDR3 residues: CASSPGPGGGYGYTF. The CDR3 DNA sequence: TGTGCCAGCAGCCCGGGTCCGGGAGGGGGCTATGGCTACACCTTC.

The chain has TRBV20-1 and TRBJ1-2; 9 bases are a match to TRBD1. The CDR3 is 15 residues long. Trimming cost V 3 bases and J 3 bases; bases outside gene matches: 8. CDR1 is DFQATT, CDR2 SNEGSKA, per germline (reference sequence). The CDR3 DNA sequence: TGCAGTGCTAGTAGGGACAGGGATAATCACTATGGCTACACCTTC. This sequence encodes CSASRDRDNHYGYTF.

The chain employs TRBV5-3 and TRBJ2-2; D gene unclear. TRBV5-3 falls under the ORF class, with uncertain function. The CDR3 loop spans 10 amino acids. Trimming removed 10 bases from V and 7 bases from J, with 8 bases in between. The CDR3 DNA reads TGTGCCTCCCGACTCGGGGAGCTGTTTTTT. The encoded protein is CASRLGELFF.

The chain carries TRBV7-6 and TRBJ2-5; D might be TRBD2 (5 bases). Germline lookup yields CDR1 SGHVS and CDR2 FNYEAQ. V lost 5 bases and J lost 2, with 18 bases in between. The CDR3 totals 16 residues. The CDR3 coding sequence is TGTGCCAGCAGCATCGGGTTCGGGATGGGTCAAGAGACCCAGTACTTC. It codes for CASSIGFGMGQETQYF.

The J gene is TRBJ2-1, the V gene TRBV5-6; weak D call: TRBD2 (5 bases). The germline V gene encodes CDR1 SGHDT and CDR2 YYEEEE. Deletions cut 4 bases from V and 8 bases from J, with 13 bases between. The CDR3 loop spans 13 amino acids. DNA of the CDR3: TGTGCCAGCAGCCACCTTTCCGGGGATGAGCAGTTCTTC. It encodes CASSHLSGDEQFF.

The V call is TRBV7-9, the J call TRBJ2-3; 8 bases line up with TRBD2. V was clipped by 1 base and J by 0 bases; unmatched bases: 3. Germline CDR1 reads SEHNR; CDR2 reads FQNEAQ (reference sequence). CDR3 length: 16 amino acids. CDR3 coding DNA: TGTGCCAGCAGCTTAGGCCGGGGGGGTAGCACAGATACGCAGTATTTT. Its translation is CASSLGRGGSTDTQYF.

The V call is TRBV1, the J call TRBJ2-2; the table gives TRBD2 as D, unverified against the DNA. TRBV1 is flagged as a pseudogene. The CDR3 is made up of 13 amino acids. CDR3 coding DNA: TGCACCAATAGGCGCCGGAGCACCGGGGAGCTGTTTTTT. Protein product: CTNRRRSTGELFF.

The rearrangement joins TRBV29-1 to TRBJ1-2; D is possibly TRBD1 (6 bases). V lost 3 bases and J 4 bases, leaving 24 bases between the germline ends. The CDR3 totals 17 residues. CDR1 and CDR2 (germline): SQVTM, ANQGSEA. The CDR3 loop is CSVEDRSGQSKSYGYTF. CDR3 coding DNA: TGCAGCGTTGAGGACCGCTCAGGACAGAGTAAATCCTATGGCTACACCTTC.

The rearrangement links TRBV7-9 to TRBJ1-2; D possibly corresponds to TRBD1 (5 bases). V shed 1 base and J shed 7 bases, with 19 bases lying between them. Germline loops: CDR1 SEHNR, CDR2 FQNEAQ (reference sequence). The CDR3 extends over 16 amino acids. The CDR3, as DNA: TGTGCCAGCAGCTTAGACGCAGGGAGGGAGGTACGTGGCTACACCTTC. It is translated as CASSLDAGREVRGYTF.

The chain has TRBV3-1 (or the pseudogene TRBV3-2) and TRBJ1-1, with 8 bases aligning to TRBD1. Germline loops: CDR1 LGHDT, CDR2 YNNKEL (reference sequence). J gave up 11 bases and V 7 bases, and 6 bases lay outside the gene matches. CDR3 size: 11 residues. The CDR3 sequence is CASTTGGWAFF. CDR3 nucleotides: TGTGCCAGCACCACAGGGGGGTGGGCTTTCTTT.

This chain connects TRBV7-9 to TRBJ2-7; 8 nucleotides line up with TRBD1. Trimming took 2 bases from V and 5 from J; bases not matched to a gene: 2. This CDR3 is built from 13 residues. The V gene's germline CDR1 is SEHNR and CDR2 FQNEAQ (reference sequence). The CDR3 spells CASSLSGGNEQYF. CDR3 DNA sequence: TGTGCCAGCAGCTTATCAGGGGGCAACGAGCAGTACTTC.

CDR3 protein: CASSTDRDTEAFF. CDR3 nucleotides: TGTGCCAGTAGCACCGACAGGGACACTGAAGCTTTCTTT. The V gene is TRBV19, the J gene TRBJ1-1, with TRBD1 matching 7 bases. This CDR3 contains 13 residues. Germline loops: CDR1 LNHDA, CDR2 SQIVND (reference sequence). Unmatched junction bases numbered 4, after V lost 6 bases and J lost 3 bases.

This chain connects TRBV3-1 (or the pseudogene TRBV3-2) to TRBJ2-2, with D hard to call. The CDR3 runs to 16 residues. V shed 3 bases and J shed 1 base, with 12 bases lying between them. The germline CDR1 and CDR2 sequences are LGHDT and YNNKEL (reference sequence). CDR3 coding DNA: TGTGCCAGCAGCCACCCACCACTTCAGAACACCGGGGAGCTGTTTTTT. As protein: CASSHPPLQNTGELFF.

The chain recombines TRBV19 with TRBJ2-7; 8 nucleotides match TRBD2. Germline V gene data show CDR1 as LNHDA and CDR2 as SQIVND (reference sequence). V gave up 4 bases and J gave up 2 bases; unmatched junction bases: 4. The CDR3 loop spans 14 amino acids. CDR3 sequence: CASSTRGGTYEQYF. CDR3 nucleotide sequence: TGTGCCAGTAGTACACGGGGGGGGACCTACGAGCAGTACTTC.

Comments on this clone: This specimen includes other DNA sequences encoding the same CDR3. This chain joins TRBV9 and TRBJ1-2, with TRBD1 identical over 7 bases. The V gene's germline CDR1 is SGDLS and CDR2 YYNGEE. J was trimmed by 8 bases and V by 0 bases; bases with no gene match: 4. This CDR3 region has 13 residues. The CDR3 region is CASSVGQGGGYTF. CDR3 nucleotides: TGTGCCAGCAGCGTAGGACAGGGTGGGGGCTACACCTTC.

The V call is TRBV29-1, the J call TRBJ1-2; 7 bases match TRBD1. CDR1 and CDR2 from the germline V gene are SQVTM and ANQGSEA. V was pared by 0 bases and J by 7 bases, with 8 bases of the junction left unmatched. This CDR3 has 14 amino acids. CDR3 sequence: CSVEDRGGGGGYTF. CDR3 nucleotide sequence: TGCAGCGTTGAAGATCGAGGGGGCGGAGGTGGCTACACCTTC.

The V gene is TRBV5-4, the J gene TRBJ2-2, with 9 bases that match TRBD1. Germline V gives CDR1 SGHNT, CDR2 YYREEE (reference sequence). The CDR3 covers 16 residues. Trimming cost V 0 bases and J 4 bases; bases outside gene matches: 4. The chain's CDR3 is CASSLGGTGRTGELFF. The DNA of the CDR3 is TGTGCCAGCAGCTTGGGTGGGACAGGGCGCACCGGGGAGCTGTTTTTT.

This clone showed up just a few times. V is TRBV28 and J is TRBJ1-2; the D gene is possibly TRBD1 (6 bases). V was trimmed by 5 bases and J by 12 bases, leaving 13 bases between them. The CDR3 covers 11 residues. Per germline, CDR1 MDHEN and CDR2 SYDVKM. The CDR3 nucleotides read TGTGCCAGCAGTACACAGGGAGAACACACCTTC. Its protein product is CASSTQGEHTF.

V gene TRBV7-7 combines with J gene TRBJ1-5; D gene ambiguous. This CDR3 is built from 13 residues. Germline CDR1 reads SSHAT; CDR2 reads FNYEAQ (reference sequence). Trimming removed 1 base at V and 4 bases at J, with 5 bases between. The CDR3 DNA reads TGTGCCAGCAGCTTAGACCGGAATCAGCCCCAGCATTTT. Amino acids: CASSLDRNQPQHF.

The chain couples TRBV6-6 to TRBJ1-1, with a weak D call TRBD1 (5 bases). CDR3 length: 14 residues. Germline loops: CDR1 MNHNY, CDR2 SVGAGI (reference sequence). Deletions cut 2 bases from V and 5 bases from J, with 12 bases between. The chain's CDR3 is CASSYGAGSTEAFF. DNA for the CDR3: TGTGCCAGCAGTTACGGGGCAGGGTCGACTGAAGCTTTCTTT.

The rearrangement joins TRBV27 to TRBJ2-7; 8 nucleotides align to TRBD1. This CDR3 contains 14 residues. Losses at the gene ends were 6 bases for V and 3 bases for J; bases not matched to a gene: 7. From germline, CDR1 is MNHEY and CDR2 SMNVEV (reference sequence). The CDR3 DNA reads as TGTGCCAGCAGGCTAGGACAGGGATTCTACGAGCAGTACTTC. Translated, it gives CASRLGQGFYEQYF.

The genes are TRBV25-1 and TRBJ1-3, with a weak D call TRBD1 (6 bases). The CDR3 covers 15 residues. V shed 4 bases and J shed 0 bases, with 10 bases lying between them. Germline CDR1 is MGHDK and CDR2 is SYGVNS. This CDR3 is CASSGTGTSGNTIYF. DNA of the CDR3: TGTGCCAGCAGTGGTACAGGGACCTCTGGAAACACCATATATTTT.

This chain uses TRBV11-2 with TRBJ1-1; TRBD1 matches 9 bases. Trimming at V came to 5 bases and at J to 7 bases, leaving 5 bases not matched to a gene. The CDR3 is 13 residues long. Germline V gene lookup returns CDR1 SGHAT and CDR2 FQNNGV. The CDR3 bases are TGTGCCAGCAGCCTGGGACAGGGTGGTGAAGCTTTCTTT. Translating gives CASSLGQGGEAFF.

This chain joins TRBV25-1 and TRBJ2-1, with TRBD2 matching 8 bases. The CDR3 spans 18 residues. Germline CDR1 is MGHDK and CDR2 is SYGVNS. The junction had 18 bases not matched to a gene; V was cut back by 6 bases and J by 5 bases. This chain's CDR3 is CASRLAGRGIITHNEQFF. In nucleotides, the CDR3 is TGTGCCAGCAGACTAGCCGGGAGGGGAATAATAACCCACAATGAGCAGTTCTTC.

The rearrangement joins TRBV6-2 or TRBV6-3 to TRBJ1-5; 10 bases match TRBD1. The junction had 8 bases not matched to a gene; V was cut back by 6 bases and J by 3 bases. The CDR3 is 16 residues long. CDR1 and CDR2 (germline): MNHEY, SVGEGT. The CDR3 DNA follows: TGTGCCAGCAGCCCTGGGACAGGGGTCACCAATCAGCCCCAGCATTTT. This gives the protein CASSPGTGVTNQPQHF.

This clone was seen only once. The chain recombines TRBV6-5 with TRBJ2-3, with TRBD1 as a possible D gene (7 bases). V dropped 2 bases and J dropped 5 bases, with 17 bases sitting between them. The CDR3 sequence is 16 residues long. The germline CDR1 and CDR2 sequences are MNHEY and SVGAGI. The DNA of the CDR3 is TGTGCCAGCAGTTACCCTCAGGGGGGCACGGGAGATACGCAGTATTTT. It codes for CASSYPQGGTGDTQYF.

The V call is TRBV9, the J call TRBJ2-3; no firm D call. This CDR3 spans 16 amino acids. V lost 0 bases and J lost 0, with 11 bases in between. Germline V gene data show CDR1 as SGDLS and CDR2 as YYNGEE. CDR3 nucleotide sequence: TGTGCCAGCAGCGTAGGGTCCGGGTCGAGCACAGATACGCAGTATTTT. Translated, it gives CASSVGSGSSTDTQYF. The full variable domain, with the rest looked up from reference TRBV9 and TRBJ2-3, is DSGVTQTPKHLITATGQRVTLRCSPRSGDLSVYWYQQSLDQGLQFLIQYYNGEERAKGNILERFSAQQFPDLHSELNLSSLELGDSALYFCASSVGSGSSTDTQYFGPGTRLTVL.

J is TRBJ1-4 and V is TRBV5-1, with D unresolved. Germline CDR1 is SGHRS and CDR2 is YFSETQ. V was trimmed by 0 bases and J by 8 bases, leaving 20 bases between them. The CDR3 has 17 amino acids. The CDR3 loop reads CASSLGTALEGNEKLFF. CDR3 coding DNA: TGCGCCAGCAGCTTGGGAACCGCTCTCGAGGGAAACGAAAAACTGTTTTTT.